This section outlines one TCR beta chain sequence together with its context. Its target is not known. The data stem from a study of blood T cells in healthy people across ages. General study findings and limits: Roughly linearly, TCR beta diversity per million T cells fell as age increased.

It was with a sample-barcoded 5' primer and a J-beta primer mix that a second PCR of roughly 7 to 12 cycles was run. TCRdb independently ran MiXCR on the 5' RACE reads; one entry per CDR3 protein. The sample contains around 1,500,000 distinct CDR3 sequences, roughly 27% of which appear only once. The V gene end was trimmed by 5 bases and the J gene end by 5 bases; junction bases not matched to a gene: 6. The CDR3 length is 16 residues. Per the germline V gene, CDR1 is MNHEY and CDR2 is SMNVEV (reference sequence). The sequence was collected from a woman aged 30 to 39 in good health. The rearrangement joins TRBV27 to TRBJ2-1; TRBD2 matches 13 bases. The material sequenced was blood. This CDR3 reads CASSPRTSGRNNEQFF. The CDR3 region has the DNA TGTGCCAGCAGTCCACGGACTAGCGGGAGAAACAATGAGCAGTTCTTC.